These 10 T cell receptor beta chains were sequenced from one sample in a study of blood T cell repertoires in COVID-19. Here immunoSEQ multiplex PCR was the method, and the copy in TCRdb shows in-frame clones only, minus some. Of about 270,000 clones in the sample, 75% to 90% were seen once. Input material: PBMCs or T cells enriched from blood (not recorded which). The receptors shown here come from a woman aged 18 to 35 who had recovered from COVID-19.

The chain recombines TRBV3-1 (or the pseudogene TRBV3-2) with TRBJ2-5; 9 bases fit TRBD2. V lost 0 bases to trimming and J lost 5 bases; unmatched junction nucleotides: 1. Germline values: CDR1 LGHDT, CDR2 YNNKEL (reference sequence). The CDR3 runs 14 residues. The CDR3 sequence: CASSQERGGETQYF. DNA of the CDR3: TGTGCCAGCAGCCAAGAGCGGGGGGGGGAGACCCAGTACTTC.

The rearrangement links TRBV11-1 to TRBJ2-3; perhaps TRBD2 as D (6 bases). CDR1 and CDR2 (germline): SGHAT, FQDESV (reference sequence). Trimming removed 9 bases from V and 3 bases from J, with 22 bases in between. The CDR3 has 16 residues. The CDR3 region has the DNA TGTGCCAGTTCCCTAGGAAGTGGGAGGAGGACAGATACGCAGTATTTT. This gives the protein CASSLGSGRRTDTQYF.

The V gene is TRBV9, the J gene TRBJ2-3, with D tentatively TRBD1 (6 bases). The CDR3 covers 15 residues. Trimming shortened V by 1 base and J by 1 base, and 10 bases separated the two germline ends. In germline, CDR1 is SGDLS, CDR2 YYNGEE. The CDR3 sequence: CASSVFEGGTDTQYF. The DNA of the CDR3 is TGTGCCAGCAGCGTATTTGAGGGGGGCACAGATACGCAGTATTTT.

V is TRBV27 and J is TRBJ2-1, with 15 bases identical to TRBD2. The CDR3 has 14 amino acids. Losses at the gene ends were 8 bases for V and 13 bases for J; bases not matched to a gene: 9. The germline V gene encodes CDR1 MNHEY and CDR2 SMNVEV (reference sequence). The CDR3 sequence is CASGGLAGGLDQFF. In DNA, the CDR3 is TGTGCCAGCGGAGGACTAGCGGGGGGGCTCGACCAGTTCTTC.

The genes are TRBV2 and TRBJ2-2; 7 bases line up with TRBD1. The V segment lost 7 bases and the J segment 0 bases; nucleotides outside the gene matches: 2. The CDR3 is 14 amino acids. Germline assignment: CDR1 SNHLY and CDR2 FYNNEI. CDR3 sequence reads: CASMTGSNTGELFF. The CDR3 nucleotides read TGTGCCAGCATGACAGGGTCGAACACCGGGGAGCTGTTTTTT.

This chain links TRBV4-1 with TRBJ2-2; 9 bases align to TRBD2. Germline loops: CDR1 MGHRA, CDR2 YSYEKL. The CDR3 loop spans 15 amino acids. J gave up 5 bases and V 4 bases, and 5 bases lay outside the gene matches. The CDR3 region is CASSLSGGRTGELFF. CDR3 nucleotides: TGCGCCAGCAGCCTAAGCGGGGGGAGGACCGGGGAGCTGTTTTTT.

This clone turned up a few times. The gene calls are TRBV4-1 and TRBJ1-2; 7 bases fit TRBD1. The CDR3 totals 16 residues. The J segment lost 0 bases and the V segment lost 1 base, leaving 5 bases of the junction unmatched. CDR1 and CDR2 (germline): MGHRA, YSYEKL. The CDR3 coding sequence is TGCGCCAGCAGCCAAGCTTTCGGGACAGCTAACTATGGCTACACCTTC. This sequence encodes CASSQAFGTANYGYTF.

The chain recombines TRBV24-1 with TRBJ2-2, with D unresolved. V gave up 9 bases and J gave up 4 bases, with 11 bases separating them. The CDR3 covers 13 residues. Germline-derived CDR1 and CDR2 are KGHDR and SFDVKD. Here the CDR3 reads CATSTHSTGELFF. For the CDR3, the DNA is TGTGCCACCTCCACACACAGCACCGGGGAGCTGTTTTTT.

The J gene is TRBJ1-1, the V gene TRBV5-1; D is unclear. V gave up 3 bases and J gave up 4 bases, with 4 bases separating them. The CDR3 runs to 11 residues. CDR1 is SGHRS and CDR2 is YFSETQ in the germline V gene. CDR3 amino acids: CASSSLTEAFF. The CDR3 nucleotides are TGCGCCAGCAGCTCACTCACTGAAGCTTTCTTT.

The chain joins TRBV30 to TRBJ1-4, with D unresolved. Germline V gene data show CDR1 as GTSNPN and CDR2 as SVGIG (reference sequence). CDR3 length equals 11 residues. With 2 bases removed from V and 4 bases from J, the gap between germline ends came to 2 bases. The CDR3 DNA sequence: TGTGCCTGGAGTCTTAATGAAAAACTGTTTTTT. Protein sequence: CAWSLNEKLFF.